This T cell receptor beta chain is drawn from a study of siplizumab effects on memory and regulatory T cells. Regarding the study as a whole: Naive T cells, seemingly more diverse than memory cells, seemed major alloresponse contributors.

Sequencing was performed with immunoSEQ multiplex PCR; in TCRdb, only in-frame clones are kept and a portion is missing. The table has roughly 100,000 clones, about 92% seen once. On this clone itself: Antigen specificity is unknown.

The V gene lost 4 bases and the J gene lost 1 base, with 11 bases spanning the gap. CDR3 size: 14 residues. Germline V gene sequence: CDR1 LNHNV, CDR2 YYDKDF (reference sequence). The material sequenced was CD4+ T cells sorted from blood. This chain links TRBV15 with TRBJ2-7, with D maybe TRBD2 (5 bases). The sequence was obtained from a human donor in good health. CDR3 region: CATSKGAISYEQYF. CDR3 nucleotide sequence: TGTGCCACCAGCAAGGGAGCCATTTCCTACGAGCAGTACTTC.